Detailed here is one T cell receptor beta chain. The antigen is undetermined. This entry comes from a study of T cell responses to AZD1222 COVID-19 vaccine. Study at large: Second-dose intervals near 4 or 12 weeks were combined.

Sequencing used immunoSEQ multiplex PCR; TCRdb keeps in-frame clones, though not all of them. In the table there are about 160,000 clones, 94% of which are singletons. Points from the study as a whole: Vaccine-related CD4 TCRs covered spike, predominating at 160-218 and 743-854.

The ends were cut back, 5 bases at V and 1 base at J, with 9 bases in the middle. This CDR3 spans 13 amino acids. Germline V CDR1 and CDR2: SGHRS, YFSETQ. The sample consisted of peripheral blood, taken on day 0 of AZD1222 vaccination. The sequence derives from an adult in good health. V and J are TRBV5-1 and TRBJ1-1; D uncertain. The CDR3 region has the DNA TGCGCCAGCAGGAGGGCGACGAACACTGAAGCTTTCTTT. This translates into CASRRATNTEAFF.